A selection of T cell receptor beta chains follows, all from one sample in a study of early T cells in non-severe SARS-CoV-2 infection. Each CDR3 protein is one row after TCRdb ran MiXCR on the 5' RACE reads. The table shows around 50,000 distinct CDR3 sequences, with 6% to 7% occurring only once. What was sequenced was whole blood. These receptors were obtained from an adult who was a healthcare worker with PCR-confirmed SARS-CoV-2 infection or an uninfected control (not recorded which). Both conserved end residues are part of each CDR3. A D gene is named only where the DNA matches it firmly.

v_call,d_call,cdr3_aa
TRBV7-2,TRBD2,CASSLESSGGAYQETQYF
TRBV10-3,NA,CAISESGGEQFF
TRBV6-6,NA,CASSLLIDGGAEQYF
TRBV6-2/TRBV6-3,NA,CASTRPGGSYGYTF
TRBV12-3/TRBV12-4,NA,CASSQPGPYNEQFF
TRBV7-2,TRBD1,CASSLVVSGGEKLFF
TRBV29-1,NA,CSVVSRAPTYEQYF
TRBV5-4,NA,CASSLDGTGGIQYF
TRBV6-5,TRBD2,CASRMDGGRYEQYF
TRBV12-3/TRBV12-4,NA,CASSFLLDQETQYF
TRBV20-1,NA,CSARDTGDTEAFF
TRBV19,TRBD1,CASSMDRGNNGYTF
TRBV10-1,NA,CASSEKSAGLADTQYF
TRBV21-1,NA,CASSKGRGLNTEAFF
TRBV20-1,NA,CSASTDEQYF
TRBV10-1,TRBD1,CASSTYRDSNNEQFF